Here is one TCR beta chain with its context. Possible read error: a much larger clone is one base away. The sample originates from a study of early T cells in non-severe SARS-CoV-2 infection. Using its own MiXCR run on the 5' RACE reads, TCRdb lists one record per CDR3 protein. The data show approximately 60,000 distinct CDR3 sequences, with about an eighth seen just once and around 1.4% held by the top ten. The CDR3 is 13 residues long. Trimming stripped 6 bases from V and 7 bases from J, with 10 bases between. From germline, CDR1 is MNHEY and CDR2 SVGEGT. The sequence derives from an adult who was a healthcare worker with PCR-confirmed SARS-CoV-2 infection or an uninfected control (not recorded which). The specimen sequenced was whole blood. This chain joins TRBV6-2 or TRBV6-3 and TRBJ1-6; D possibly corresponds to TRBD1 (6 bases). CDR3 in amino acids: CASSGQPNSPLHF. CDR3 bases: TGTGCCAGCAGCGGACAGCCAAATTCACCCCTCCACTTT.